This T cell receptor (beta chain) was captured in a study of metastatic and nonmetastatic thyroid tumors. TCRdb recomputed clones from the PCR reads via MiXCR. The sample has 30,000 to 45,000 clones; around 47% are singletons. This clone was detected only a few times. Germline V gene lookup returns CDR1 LNHDA and CDR2 SQIVND (reference sequence). Germline trimming cut 5 bases from V and 0 bases from J; bases unmatched to any gene: 4. The CDR3 contains 14 residues. No patient had received any treatment before thyroid surgery. The sequenced sample consisted of tumor tissue. This receptor was taken from a male donor with papillary thyroid cancer or a benign thyroid nodule (not recorded which). Some clones in this sample may be carry-over from other donors' samples. The chain combines TRBV19 with TRBJ2-7; TRBD1 agrees at 7 bases. The CDR3 nucleotides are TGTGCCAGTAGTGGGACAGCGAACTCCTACGAGCAGTACTTC. As protein: CASSGTANSYEQYF.